These 12 T cell receptor beta chains originate from one sample sequenced in a study of blood T cell repertoires in COVID-19. TCRdb's copy holds only in-frame clones and misses some; the assay was immunoSEQ multiplex PCR. The sample records approximately 270,000 clones, about nine tenths being singletons. Sample: PBMCs or T cells enriched from blood (not recorded which). The origin of the receptors is a man aged 40-50 years who had recovered from COVID-19.

The V and J genes are TRBV28 and TRBJ1-4; 7 nucleotides line up with TRBD1. Trimming at V came to 6 bases and at J to 7 bases, leaving 8 bases not matched to a gene. Germline CDR1 is MDHEN and CDR2 is SYDVKM. CDR3 length: 14 amino acids. The CDR3 DNA sequence: TGTGCCAGCAGGCCACAGGGGCTGGGTGAAAAACTGTTTTTT. Residues: CASRPQGLGEKLFF.

The rearrangement links TRBV18 to TRBJ2-7; 7 nucleotides align to TRBD2. Germline assignment: CDR1 KGHSH and CDR2 LQKENI. This CDR3 is 16 amino acids long. V shed 3 bases and J 0 bases; nucleotides not matched to a gene: 8. The CDR3 DNA reads TGTGCCAGCTCACCCCGAAGCGGCGGGAGCTCCTACGAGCAGTACTTC. This codes for CASSPRSGGSSYEQYF.

A word on this clone: Different DNA sequences within this sample yield the same CDR3. DNA of the CDR3: TGTGCCAGCAGCCGGGGGGGGAACTATGGCTACACCTTC. Translation: CASSRGGNYGYTF. V is TRBV6-5 and J is TRBJ1-2; TRBD1 is a possible D gene (5 bases). CDR1 and CDR2 from the germline V gene are MNHEY and SVGAGI. The CDR3 has 13 amino acids. The V end lost 6 bases, the J end lost 2 bases, and 10 bases lay between the germline ends.

The chain couples TRBV4-3 to TRBJ1-4, with TRBD1 as a possible D gene (6 bases). The V and J ends lost 1 base and 12 bases respectively, with 12 bases between them. Germline CDR1 reads LGHNA; CDR2 reads YSLEER. The CDR3 length is 13 residues. This CDR3 reads CASSQGEGGELFF. The CDR3 DNA is TGCGCCAGCAGCCAAGGCGAGGGGGGGGAACTGTTTTTT.

The V call is TRBV14, the J call TRBJ2-1, with TRBD2 matching 12 bases. V lost 4 bases, J lost 4 bases, and 5 bases stayed unmatched. Germline V CDR1 and CDR2: SGHDN, FVKESK. The CDR3 spans 16 residues. This CDR3 reads CASSRLLAGGYNEQFF. In DNA form, the CDR3 reads TGTGCCAGCAGCCGCCTACTAGCGGGGGGATACAATGAGCAGTTCTTC.

This chain joins TRBV10-3 and TRBJ1-2, with 7 nucleotides matching TRBD1. V shed 8 bases and J 1 base; nucleotides not matched to a gene: 10. The V gene's germline CDR1 is ENHRY and CDR2 SYGVKD. The CDR3 is made up of 15 amino acids. The CDR3 DNA follows: TGTGCCATCCCCTCGGGGACAGCCCTTAACTATGGCTACACCTTC. Translating it yields CAIPSGTALNYGYTF.

The chain combines TRBV27 with TRBJ1-5; 7 bases map to TRBD1. V trimming: 6 bases; J trimming: 4 bases; junction bases outside the gene matches: 9. CDR1 and CDR2 from the germline V gene are MNHEY and SMNVEV (reference sequence). This CDR3 is built from 15 residues. The CDR3 sequence: CASSRDRAENQPQHF. CDR3 nucleotides: TGTGCCAGCAGCCGTGACAGGGCAGAGAATCAGCCCCAGCATTTT.

The chain uses TRBV2 and TRBJ1-2; D unclear. There are 14 residues in the CDR3. V lost 0 bases, J lost 7 bases, and 12 bases lay in between. CDR1 SNHLY and CDR2 FYNNEI come from the germline V gene. This CDR3 is CASSEAGGFGGYTF. The CDR3 bases are TGTGCCAGCAGTGAAGCGGGAGGGTTCGGTGGCTACACCTTC.

The chain carries TRBV29-1 and TRBJ1-5, with D possibly TRBD1 on 5 matching bases. Trimming shortened V by 4 bases and J by 3 bases, and 10 bases separated the two germline ends. Germline CDR1 is SQVTM and CDR2 is ANQGSEA. This CDR3 contains 13 residues. CDR3 sequence (DNA): TGCAGCGTTGGTGACAGTACCAATCAGCCCCAGCATTTT. Translating it yields CSVGDSTNQPQHF.

This rearrangement joins TRBV7-2 to TRBJ2-7; a possible D gene is TRBD2 (5 bases). Trimming pared 7 bases from V and 2 bases from J, leaving 15 bases between. The CDR3 spans 14 residues. The germline gives CDR1 SGHTA, CDR2 FQGNSA. CDR3 nucleotides: TGTGCCAGCAAACGCGGGCTAGCCACCTACGAGCAGTACTTC. Its protein product is CASKRGLATYEQYF.

This clone was recorded a few times. V usage is TRBV30 and J usage is TRBJ2-2, with 7 bases aligning to TRBD2. Germline V gene data show CDR1 as GTSNPN and CDR2 as SVGIG (reference sequence). The CDR3 totals 17 residues. The junction had 11 bases not matched to a gene; V was cut back by 4 bases and J by 0 bases. CDR3 amino acids: CAWTYLAGVTNTGELFF. The CDR3 nucleotides read TGTGCCTGGACCTACCTGGCGGGGGTCACGAACACCGGGGAGCTGTTTTTT.

The rearrangement links TRBV18 to TRBJ2-5, with TRBD1 matching 9 bases. V dropped 0 bases and J dropped 7; count of bases not matched to a gene: 6. Germline V lookup: CDR1 KGHSH, CDR2 LQKENI. The CDR3 is 15 amino acids. The CDR3 region has the DNA TGTGCCAGCTCACCACCCGGACAGGGACAGGGGACCCAGTACTTC. As protein: CASSPPGQGQGTQYF.